What follows describes a single T cell receptor beta chain. These data are taken from a study of cytomegalovirus exposure and HLA in healthy donors. J gave up 2 bases and V 3 bases, and 9 bases lay outside the gene matches. CDR3 length equals 16 residues. CDR1 and CDR2 (germline): LGHNA, YNFKEQ. The PCR employed 60 Vbeta primers together with 13 Jbeta primers. Repertoires were generated with immunoSEQ multiplex PCR, while TCRdb's copy carries only in-frame clones and drops some. The data show some 140,000 clones, roughly 80% seen once. Sequenced material: PBMCs. V usage is TRBV4-2 and J usage is TRBJ2-7, with 8 bases aligning to TRBD1. This receptor was obtained from a man aged 18 to 35 in good health and CMV-seronegative. In nucleotides, the CDR3 is TGTGCCAGCAGCCATGCCGGCGGGACAGGACCCTACGAGCAGTACTTC. Encoded protein: CASSHAGGTGPYEQYF.